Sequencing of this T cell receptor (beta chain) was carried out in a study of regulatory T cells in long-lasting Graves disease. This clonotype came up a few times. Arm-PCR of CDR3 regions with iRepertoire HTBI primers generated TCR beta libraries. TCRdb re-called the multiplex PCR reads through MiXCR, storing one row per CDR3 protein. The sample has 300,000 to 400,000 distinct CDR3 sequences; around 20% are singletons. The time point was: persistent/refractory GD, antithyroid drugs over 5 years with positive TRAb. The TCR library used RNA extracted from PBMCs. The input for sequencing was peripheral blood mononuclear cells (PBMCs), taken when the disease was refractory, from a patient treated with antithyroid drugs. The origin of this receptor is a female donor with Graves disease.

The CDR3 is CASSFRVGGAAEAFF. CDR3 nucleotides: TGTGCCAGCAGTTTCCGCGTGGGGGGGGCTGCTGAAGCTTTCTTT. This chain uses TRBV27 with TRBJ1-1; a weak D match, TRBD1 (6 bases). The germline V and J ends were trimmed by 3 bases and 6 bases, with 17 bases remaining between them. Germline lookup yields CDR1 MNHEY and CDR2 SMNVEV (reference sequence). CDR3 size: 15 residues.